This TCR beta chain was sequenced during a study of T-cell reconstitution after alpha-beta-depleted transplantation in children (dated by TCRdb to about 2016). General notes on the study: T-cell immune reconstitution after TCRalphabeta/CD19-depleted allogeneic hematopoietic cell transplantation in children was quantitatively tracked in the study by means of TCR repertoire profiling. The investigation overall reported the following: In some patients, high TCRbeta diversity at day 60 was attributed to recipient T cells and intrathymic progenitors that had survived conditioning. About two months after transplant, the apparently early recovery of alphabetaT-cell counts reportedly depended on just several hundred clones that had expanded rapidly and came from non-depleted graft cells. The frequencies of hyperexpanded clones fell over the following months, and after one year, T-cell counts and TCRbeta diversity were mostly attributed to newly produced T cells.

Inclusive of the bounding cysteine and phenylalanine, the CDR3 is 17 residues long. The only DNA kept is the CDR3, 51 bases in frame from the first base. Sequences LNHDA (CDR1) and SQIVND (CDR2) are obtained from the germline V gene (reference sequence). Trimming takes 3 bases from V and 0 bases from J, and the germline ends sit 15 bases apart. Receptors were amplified or captured by PCR. Sequenced using an Illumina HiSeq 2500. TCR library preparation used molecular barcoding, with unique molecular identifiers applied to normalize quantification of the TCRbeta repertoire. TCRdb applied fastp at Q25 and MiXCR to the public reads, then kept only in-frame beta chains. Each CDR3 protein appears once, grouped with its most common genes and DNA. The sample includes about 580,000 distinct CDR3 sequences, with about 21% observed a single time. Together, the top ten hold 11% to 15% of the sample. As concerns this clonotype: The target of this receptor is not known. Per-nucleotide qualities are absent, and no much larger clonotype sits a single base away.

This specimen's treatment or condition label, per the study, means: allogeneic hematopoietic cell transplantation with graft depleted of TCRalphabeta T cells and CD19 B cells. TCRalphabeta/CD19-depleted allogeneic hematopoietic cell grafts were given to the transplant recipients, all of whom were children. The TCR sequence derives from a boy in the first two years of life who had a stem cell transplant for acute myeloid leukemia, so the T cells may come from the graft donor. Sequenced here: PBMCs, mostly from graft donor cells, sampled 360 days after TCRalphabeta/CD19-depleted stem cell transplant. The chain is assembled from TRBV19 and TRBJ2-1; no confident D gene assignment can be made. The bases read TGTGCCAGTAGTATTAGGATCGCACAGAGCTCCTACAATGAGCAGTTCTTC. Its coded protein is CASSIRIAQSSYNEQFF.